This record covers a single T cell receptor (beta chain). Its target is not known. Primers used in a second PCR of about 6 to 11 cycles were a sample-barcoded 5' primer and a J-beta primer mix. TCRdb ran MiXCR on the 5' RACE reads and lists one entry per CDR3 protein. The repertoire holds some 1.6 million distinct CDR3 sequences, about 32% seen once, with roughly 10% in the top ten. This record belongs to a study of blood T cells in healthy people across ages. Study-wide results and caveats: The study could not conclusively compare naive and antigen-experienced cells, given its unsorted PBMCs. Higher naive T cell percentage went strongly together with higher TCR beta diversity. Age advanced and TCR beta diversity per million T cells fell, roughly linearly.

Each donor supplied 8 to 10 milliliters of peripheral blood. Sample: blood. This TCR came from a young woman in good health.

This CDR3 reads CAISADTLGTEAFF. CDR3 nucleotide sequence: TGTGCCATCAGTGCGGACACCTTGGGAACTGAAGCTTTCTTT. The chain uses TRBV10-3 and TRBJ1-1, with a tentative D call TRBD1 (5 bases). The CDR3 covers 14 residues. Germline V gene lookup returns CDR1 ENHRY and CDR2 SYGVKD. V was shortened by 4 bases and J by 5 bases, with 14 bases between the two germline ends.